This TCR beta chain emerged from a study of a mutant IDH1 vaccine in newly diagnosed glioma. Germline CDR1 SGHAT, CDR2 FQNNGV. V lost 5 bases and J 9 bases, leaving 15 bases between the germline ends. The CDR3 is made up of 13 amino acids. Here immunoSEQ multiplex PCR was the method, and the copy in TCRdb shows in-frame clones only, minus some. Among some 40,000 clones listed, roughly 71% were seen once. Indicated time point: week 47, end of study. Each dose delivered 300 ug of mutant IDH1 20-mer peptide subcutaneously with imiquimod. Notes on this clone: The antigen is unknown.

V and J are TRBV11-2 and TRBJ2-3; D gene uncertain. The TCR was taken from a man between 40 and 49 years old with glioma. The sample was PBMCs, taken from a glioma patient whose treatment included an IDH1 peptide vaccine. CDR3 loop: CASSPEPLKTQYF. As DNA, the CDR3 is TGTGCCAGCAGCCCGGAGCCGCTAAAAACGCAGTATTTT.